The rows below give T cell receptor beta chains drawn from one sample of a study of T-cell reconstitution after alpha-beta-depleted transplantation in children. One entry per CDR3 protein, called by TCRdb with MiXCR from the PCR reads. This table has around 210,000 distinct CDR3 sequences, roughly 6.6% appearing once. The sample was PBMCs, taken before TCRalphabeta/CD19-depleted stem cell transplant. The receptors originated from a boy between 2 and 10 years old with acute lymphoblastic leukemia, due to receive a stem cell transplant. Each CDR3 is given with its conserved first and last residue. A D gene is named only where the DNA matches it firmly. Only some rows state a clone size, as once, few, many or a class for expanded clones.

J	V	size	D	DNA	CDR3
TRBJ2-1	TRBV20-1	many	TRBD2	TGCAGTGCCCCCACGGGACTAGCGGGAAGTAATGAGCAGTTCTTC	CSAPTGLAGSNEQFF
TRBJ2-5	TRBV28	many	.	TGTGCCAGCAGTTTATGGGACATCTGGAGGGTCCAAGAGACCCAGTACTTC	CASSLWDIWRVQETQYF
TRBJ1-5	TRBV20-1	.	.	TGCAGTGCTAGAGATGTTTTGGGGGGAAGGGATCAGCCCCAGCATTTT	CSARDVLGGRDQPQHF
TRBJ1-5	TRBV28	.	TRBD1	TGTGCCAGCAGTTTATCAGGGGGGACCAATCAGCCCCAGCATTTT	CASSLSGGTNQPQHF
TRBJ1-5	TRBV4-1	.	TRBD1	TGCGCCAGCAGCCAAGACTTGGGACAGGGGAATCAGCCCCAGCATTTT	CASSQDLGQGNQPQHF
TRBJ2-1	TRBV7-9	many	TRBD1	TGTGCCGCGGGACAGGGGGCTAACAATGAGCAGTTCTTC	CAAGQGANNEQFF
TRBJ2-1	TRBV3-1	few	TRBD1	TGTGCCAGCAGCCAAGGGACCGGGACAGGCTCCTACAATGAGCAGTTCTTC	CASSQGTGTGSYNEQFF
TRBJ2-1	TRBV4-3	few	TRBD1	TGCGCCAGCAGCCAAGCAACTATTGGACAGGGTTTATACAATGAGCAGTTCTTC	CASSQATIGQGLYNEQFF
TRBJ1-5	TRBV21-1	.	.	TGTGCCAGCAGCAAAGTTGGGCCCCAGCATTTT	CASSKVGPQHF
TRBJ2-6	TRBV25-1	few	.	TGTGCCGATCAGTGGCCAAGAGCATTCTTCTCTGGGGCCAACGTCCTGACTTTC	CADQWPRAFFSGANVLTF
TRBJ2-1	TRBV24-1	many	.	TGTGCCACCAGTGATTTTGGGGGGCTCGGTGAGGGTGAGCAGTTCTTC	CATSDFGGLGEGEQFF
TRBJ1-2	TRBV28	.	.	TGTGCCAGCAGTTTCCGACAGAGCCTCTATGGCTACACCTTC	CASSFRQSLYGYTF
TRBJ2-1	TRBV7-2	many	.	TGTGCCAGCAGCGCCCCCCGAGGGGGCTACAATGAGCAGTTCTTC	CASSAPRGGYNEQFF
TRBJ2-1	TRBV6-1	many	.	TGTGCCAGCAGAGATCTTGAGCTAGACCTCCCCTACAATGAGCAGTTCTTC	CASRDLELDLPYNEQFF
TRBJ2-7	TRBV20-1	.	TRBD2	TGCAGTGCTGCCGCTGGGAGGGTACTGTACGAGCAGTACTTC	CSAAAGRVLYEQYF
TRBJ1-5	TRBV12-3/TRBV12-4	many	TRBD1	TGTGCCAGCAGTACGACCGGGACAGGGGGCGTTATTGCCAATCAGCCCCAGCATTTT	CASSTTGTGGVIANQPQHF
TRBJ1-6	TRBV28	few	TRBD1	TGTGCCAGCAGTAAGCGGGCAGGGGGTATTCAACCCCTCCACTTT	CASSKRAGGIQPLHF
TRBJ1-3	TRBV27	many	.	TGTGCCAGCAGTTTATACGCTGGAAACACCATATATTTT	CASSLYAGNTIYF
TRBJ2-1	TRBV5-1	many	TRBD2	TGCGCCAGCAGTAACGCAGGACTAGCCAGGGTCTTC	CASSNAGLARVF
TRBJ2-2	TRBV7-6	many	.	TGTGCCAGCAGCTTAATTTCAGGGAAGGGGACCGGGGAGCTGTTTTTT	CASSLISGKGTGELFF
TRBJ1-6	TRBV28	many	TRBD1	TGTGCCAGCAGTTTCTCGGACAGGGCCTTATGGGCCCTCCACTTT	CASSFSDRALWALHF
TRBJ2-7	TRBV15	many	TRBD1	TGTGCCACCAGCCCGGAAAGGGGACAGGGAAGGGACGAGCAGTACTTC	CATSPERGQGRDEQYF
TRBJ2-7	TRBV7-9	many	.	TGTGCCAGCAGCCCTGGGCACTCCTACGAGCAGTACTTC	CASSPGHSYEQYF
TRBJ2-5	TRBV10-3	many	TRBD2	TGTGCCATCAGCAGCGGGGAAGAGACCCAGTACTTC	CAISSGEETQYF
TRBJ1-1	TRBV20-1	few	TRBD1	TGCAGTGCTGGGACAGGGGCCGGCATGAACACTGAAGCTTTCTTT	CSAGTGAGMNTEAFF
TRBJ2-1	TRBV5-5	few	.	TGTGCCAGCAGCTTGTGGTCCATAAAAACAGATGAGCAGTTCTTC	CASSLWSIKTDEQFF
TRBJ2-5	TRBV20-1	many	TRBD1	TGCAGTGCTAGAGATTTGGGCAGGGGGGAGACCCAGTACTTC	CSARDLGRGETQYF
TRBJ2-2	TRBV3-1	few	.	TGTGCCAGCAGCCTTGGACGGAACACCGGGGAGCTGTTTTTT	CASSLGRNTGELFF
TRBJ2-3	TRBV18	.	.	TGTGCCAGCTCACCACCGGGGGATCCAGATACGCAGTATTTT	CASSPPGDPDTQYF
TRBJ2-7	TRBV7-9	many	.	TGTGCCAGCAGCCGCGATACAGGAATTACCTACGAGCGGGAGCAGTACTTC	CASSRDTGITYEREQYF
TRBJ2-1	TRBV4-2	.	TRBD2	TGTGCCAGCAGCGCCCGGCTAGAGCGGGGGGTTGGGAATGAGCAGTTCTTC	CASSARLERGVGNEQFF
TRBJ2-2	TRBV5-1	many	TRBD1	TGCGCCAGCAGCTTAACAGGGGGCAACACCGGGGAGCTGTTTTTT	CASSLTGGNTGELFF
TRBJ1-1	TRBV3-1	many	TRBD1	TGTGCCAGCAGGCCGATTACAGGGGCCGGCACTGAAGCTTTCTTT	CASRPITGAGTEAFF
TRBJ1-1	TRBV3-1	many	.	TGTGCCAGCAGCCAGTCCCCACCAGGAGCCCCTGAAGCTTTCTTT	CASSQSPPGAPEAFF
TRBJ1-6	TRBV12-3/TRBV12-4	many	TRBD1	TGTGCCAGCAGTTTAGCGCAACAGGGGGGGGATTCACCCCTCCACTTT	CASSLAQQGGDSPLHF
TRBJ2-2	TRBV6-5	few	.	TGTGCCAGCAGTTACTCTAGCGAGGGCGCGGGGGAGCTGTTTTTT	CASSYSSEGAGELFF
TRBJ2-7	TRBV20-1	few	TRBD2	TGCAGTGCCAAGGGGGCTGGGACTAGCGGATACGAGCAGTACTTC	CSAKGAGTSGYEQYF
TRBJ2-6	TRBV6-1	many	.	TGTGCCAGCAGTGATTGGGGGTTAGGTGGGGCCAACGTCCTGACTTTC	CASSDWGLGGANVLTF
TRBJ2-6	TRBV5-1	few	.	TGCGCCAGCAGCTTGGGGGTAGATTCTGGGGCCAACGTCCTGACTTTC	CASSLGVDSGANVLTF
TRBJ2-5	TRBV28	many	TRBD1	TGTGCCAGCAGTTCGGGACAGGGAGAGACCCAGTACTTC	CASSSGQGETQYF
TRBJ2-3	TRBV20-1	few	TRBD2	TGCAGTGCTTGCCTCCCCCCGGGCGGGGGTTGGGTAGGAACAGATACGCAGTATTTT	CSACLPPGGGWVGTDTQYF
TRBJ2-5	TRBV7-9	few	TRBD2	TGTGCCAGCAGCCTATCGACTAGCGGGAGTTTAGCGGAGACCCAGTACTTC	CASSLSTSGSLAETQYF